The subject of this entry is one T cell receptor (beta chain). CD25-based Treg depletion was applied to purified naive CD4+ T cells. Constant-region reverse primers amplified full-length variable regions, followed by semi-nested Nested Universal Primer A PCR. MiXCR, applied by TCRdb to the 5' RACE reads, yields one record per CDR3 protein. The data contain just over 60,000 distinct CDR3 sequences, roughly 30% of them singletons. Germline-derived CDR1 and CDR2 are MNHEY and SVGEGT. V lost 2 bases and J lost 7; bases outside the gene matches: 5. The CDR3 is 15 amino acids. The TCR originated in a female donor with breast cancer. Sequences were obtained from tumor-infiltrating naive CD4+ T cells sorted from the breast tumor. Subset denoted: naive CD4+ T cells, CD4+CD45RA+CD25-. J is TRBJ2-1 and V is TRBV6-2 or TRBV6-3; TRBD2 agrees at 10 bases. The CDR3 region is CASSYLSGRGNEQFF. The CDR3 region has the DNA TGTGCCAGCAGTTACCTGAGCGGGAGGGGGAATGAGCAGTTCTTC.